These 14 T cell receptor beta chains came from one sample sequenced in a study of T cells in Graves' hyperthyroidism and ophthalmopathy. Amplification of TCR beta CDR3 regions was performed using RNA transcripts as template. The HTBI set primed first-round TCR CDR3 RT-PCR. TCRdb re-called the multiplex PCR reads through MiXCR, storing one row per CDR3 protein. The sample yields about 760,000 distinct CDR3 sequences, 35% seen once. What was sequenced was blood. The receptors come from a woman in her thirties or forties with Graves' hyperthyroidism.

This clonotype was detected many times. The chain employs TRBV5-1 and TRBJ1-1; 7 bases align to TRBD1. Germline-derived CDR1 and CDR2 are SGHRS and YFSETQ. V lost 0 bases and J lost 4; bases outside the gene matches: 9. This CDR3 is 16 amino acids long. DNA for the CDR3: TGCGCCAGCAGCTTGGAGCCGAGGGGGCTCGGCACTGAAGCTTTCTTT. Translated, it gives CASSLEPRGLGTEAFF.

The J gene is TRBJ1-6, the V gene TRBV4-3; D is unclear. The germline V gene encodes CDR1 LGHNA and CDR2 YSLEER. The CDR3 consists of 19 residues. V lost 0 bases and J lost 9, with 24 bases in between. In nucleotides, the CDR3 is TGCGCCAGCAGCCAAGAAGGTCTCGGGCTCCGGGGATCGGGTTCACCCCTCCACTTT. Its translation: CASSQEGLGLRGSGSPLHF.

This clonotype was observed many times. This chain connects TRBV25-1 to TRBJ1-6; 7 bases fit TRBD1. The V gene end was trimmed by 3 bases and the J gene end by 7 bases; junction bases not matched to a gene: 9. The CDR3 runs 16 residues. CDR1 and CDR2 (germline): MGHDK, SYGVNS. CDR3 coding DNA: TGTGCCAGCAGTGACCCTCGACAGGGAGGAAATTCACCCCTCCACTTT. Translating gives CASSDPRQGGNSPLHF.

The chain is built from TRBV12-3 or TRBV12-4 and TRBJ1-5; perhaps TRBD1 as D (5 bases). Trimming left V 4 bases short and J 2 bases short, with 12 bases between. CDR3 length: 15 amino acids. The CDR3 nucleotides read TGTGCCAGCAGTTCCAGGGAGAACGGCAATCAGCCCCAGCATTTT. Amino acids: CASSSRENGNQPQHF.

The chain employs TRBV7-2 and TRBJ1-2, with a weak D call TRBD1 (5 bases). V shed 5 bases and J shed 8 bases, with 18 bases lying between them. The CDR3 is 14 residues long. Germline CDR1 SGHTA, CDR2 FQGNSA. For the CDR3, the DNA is TGTGCCAGCAGCCCGGGGGATTCACGACTGGGCTACACCTTC. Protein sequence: CASSPGDSRLGYTF.

The CDR3, as DNA: TGTGCCAGCAGCGTCCCGGGGTCCGGGGGTCCCTACGAGCAGTACTTC. It yields the protein CASSVPGSGGPYEQYF. The chain couples TRBV9 to TRBJ2-7; tentative D call: TRBD2 (6 bases). The CDR3 length is 16 residues. Germline-derived CDR1 and CDR2 are SGDLS and YYNGEE. Deletions cut 2 bases from V and 2 bases from J, with 17 bases between.

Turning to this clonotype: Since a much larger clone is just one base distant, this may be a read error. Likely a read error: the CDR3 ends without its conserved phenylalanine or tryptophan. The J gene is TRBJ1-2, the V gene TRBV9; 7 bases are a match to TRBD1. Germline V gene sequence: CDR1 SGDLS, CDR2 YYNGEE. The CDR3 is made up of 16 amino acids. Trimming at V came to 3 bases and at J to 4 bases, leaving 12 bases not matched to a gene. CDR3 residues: CASSAQYDRVGYGYTS. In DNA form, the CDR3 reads TGTGCCAGCAGCGCGCAATACGACAGGGTGGGCTATGGCTACACCTCC.

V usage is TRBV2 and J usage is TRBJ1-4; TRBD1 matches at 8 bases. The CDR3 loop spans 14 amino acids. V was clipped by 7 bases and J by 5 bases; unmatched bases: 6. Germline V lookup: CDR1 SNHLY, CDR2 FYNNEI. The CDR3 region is CASKDRAANEKLFF. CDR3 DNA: TGTGCCAGCAAGGACAGGGCAGCGAATGAAAAACTGTTTTTT. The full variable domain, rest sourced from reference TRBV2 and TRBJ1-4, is EPEVTQTPSHQVTQMGQEVILRCVPISNHLYFYWYRQILGQKVEFLVSFYNNEISEKSEIFDDQFSVERPDGSNFTLKIRSTKLEDSAMYFCASKDRAANEKLFFGSGTQLSVL.

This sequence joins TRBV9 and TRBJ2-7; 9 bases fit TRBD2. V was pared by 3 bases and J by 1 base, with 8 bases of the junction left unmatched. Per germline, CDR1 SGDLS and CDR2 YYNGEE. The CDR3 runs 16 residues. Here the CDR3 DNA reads TGTGCCAGCAGCGACCCCCAAGCGGGAGGATCCTACGAGCAGTACTTC. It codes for CASSDPQAGGSYEQYF.

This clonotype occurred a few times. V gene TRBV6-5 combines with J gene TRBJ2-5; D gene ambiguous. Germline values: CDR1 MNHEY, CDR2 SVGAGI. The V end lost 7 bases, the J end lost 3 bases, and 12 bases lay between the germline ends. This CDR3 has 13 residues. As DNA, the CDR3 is TGTGCCAGCACCTCGGACCCCAAAGAGACCCAGTACTTC. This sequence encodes CASTSDPKETQYF.

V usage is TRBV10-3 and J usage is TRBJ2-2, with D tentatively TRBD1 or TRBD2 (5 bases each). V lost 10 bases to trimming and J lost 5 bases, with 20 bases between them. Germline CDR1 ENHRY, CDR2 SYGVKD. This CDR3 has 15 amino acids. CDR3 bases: TGTGCCAGCACCCTTCGACGGGGCGAAACCGGGGAGCTGTTTTTT. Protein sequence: CASTLRRGETGELFF.

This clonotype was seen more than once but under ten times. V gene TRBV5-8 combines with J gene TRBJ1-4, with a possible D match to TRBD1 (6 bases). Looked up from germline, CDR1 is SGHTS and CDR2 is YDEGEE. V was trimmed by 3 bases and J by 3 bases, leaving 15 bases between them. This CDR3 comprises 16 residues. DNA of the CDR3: TGTGCCAGCAGCTCCGCGGGGACATCTTCTAATGAAAAACTGTTTTTT. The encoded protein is CASSSAGTSSNEKLFF.

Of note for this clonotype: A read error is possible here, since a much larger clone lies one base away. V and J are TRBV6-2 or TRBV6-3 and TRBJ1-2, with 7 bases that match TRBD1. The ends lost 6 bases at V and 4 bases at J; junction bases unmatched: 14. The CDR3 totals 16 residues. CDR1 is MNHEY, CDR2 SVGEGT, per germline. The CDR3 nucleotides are TGTGCCAGCAGCCCTCCAGGGACAGCCCTTCTCTATGGCTACACCTTC. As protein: CASSPPGTALLYGYTF.

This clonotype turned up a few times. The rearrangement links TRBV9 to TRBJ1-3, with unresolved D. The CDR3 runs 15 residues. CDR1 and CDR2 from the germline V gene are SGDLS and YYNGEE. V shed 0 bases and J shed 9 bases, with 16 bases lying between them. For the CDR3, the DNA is TGTGCCAGCAGCGTAGCTTCGGTCCGGTCGGGCACCATATATTTT. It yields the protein CASSVASVRSGTIYF.